A selection of T cell receptor beta chains follows, all from one sample in a study of T cell responses to AZD1222 COVID-19 vaccine. Method: immunoSEQ multiplex PCR; TCRdb's copy keeps in-frame clones and lacks some. Among around 69,000 clones, 65% to 85% were seen once, and the ten largest hold 6.5% to 8%. Sequences were derived from peripheral blood, sampled on day 0 of AZD1222 vaccination. These receptors were taken from an adult in good health. Both conserved end residues are part of each CDR3. D genes are given only for firm matches. Size is omitted from some rows. Given values are once, few, many or a class for expanded clones.

V,size,J,D,DNA,CDR3
TRBV25-1,-,TRBJ1-2,-,TGTGCCAGCAGCGGCAAGAGGGCGGGAACCTATGGCTACACCTTC,CASSGKRAGTYGYTF
TRBV11-1,once,TRBJ1-4,-,TGTGCCAGCACCACGGACAGAACTAATGAAAAACTGTTTTTT,CASTTDRTNEKLFF
TRBV28,once,TRBJ1-2,-,TGTGCCACCCGACAGTATGGCTACACCTTC,CATRQYGYTF
TRBV4-3,-,TRBJ2-7,-,TGCGCCAGCAGCCAAGACCTCCCAGGGCTTAGCTCCTACGAGCAGTACTTC,CASSQDLPGLSSYEQYF
TRBV7-9,few,TRBJ1-1,-,TGTGCCAGCAGCGAATTGGGCGACACTGAAGCTTTCTTT,CASSELGDTEAFF
TRBV7-9,-,TRBJ1-2,-,TGTGCCAGCAGCTTAGTGGCAGGGGTAAATTATGGCTACACCTTC,CASSLVAGVNYGYTF
TRBV5-4,-,TRBJ2-7,TRBD1,TGTGCCAGCAGCGCTGTATCCGGGACAGGACACTACGAGCAGTACTTC,CASSAVSGTGHYEQYF
TRBV19,-,TRBJ2-7,-,TGTGCCAGTAGTATGGGGCAGGGAGATTACGAGCAGTACTTC,CASSMGQGDYEQYF
TRBV4-1,-,TRBJ2-7,TRBD1,TGCGCCAGCAGCCAAGAACACGGGACAGAGAACTACGAGCAGTACTTC,CASSQEHGTENYEQYF
TRBV10-3,-,TRBJ2-7,-,TGTGCCATCAGTGGCAGGGGGGCGGAAAACGAGCAGTACTTC,CAISGRGAENEQYF
TRBV19,-,TRBJ2-6,-,TGTGCCAGTAGTATAATCTCCCGCTCTGGGGCCAACGTCCTGACTTTC,CASSIISRSGANVLTF
TRBV7-9,-,TRBJ1-4,-,TGTGCCAGCAGCTTAGAGGTGGTTGTCGGGAATGAAAAACTGTTTTTT,CASSLEVVVGNEKLFF
TRBV24-1,once,TRBJ2-5,-,TGTGCCACCAGTGATCCCGCCGGGGGTGAGACCCAGTACTTC,CATSDPAGGETQYF
TRBV19,-,TRBJ1-1,-,TGTGCCAGTAGCCTCCAGGGGTGGACTGAAGCTTTCTTT,CASSLQGWTEAFF
TRBV5-8,once,TRBJ1-5,TRBD1,TGTGCCAGCAGCGATTGGACAGGGGAGGGTAATCAGCCCCAGCATTTT,CASSDWTGEGNQPQHF
TRBV28,-,TRBJ1-1,-,TGTGCCAGCAGATGGGACACTGAAGCTTTCTTT,CASRWDTEAFF
TRBV28,-,TRBJ2-5,-,TGTGCCAGCAGCCAAGCCGGGACTCCCCAAGAGACCCAGTACTTC,CASSQAGTPQETQYF
TRBV10-3,-,TRBJ1-6,-,TGTGCCATCAGTGAAGAGGGGATCCGCTCCTATAATTCACCCCTCCACTTT,CAISEEGIRSYNSPLHF
TRBV12-5,-,TRBJ1-1,-,TGTGCTAGTGGTTTGGTAAGGGAGAACACTGAAGCTTTCTTT,CASGLVRENTEAFF
TRBV20-1,-,TRBJ2-5,-,TGCAGTGCTAGTTTCCAGAACAAACAAGAGACCCAGTACTTC,CSASFQNKQETQYF
TRBV7-9,-,TRBJ1-2,-,TGTGCCAGCAGCTTAGCGGAAGGGGTCCGCACCTTC,CASSLAEGVRTF
TRBV2,-,TRBJ1-1,-,TGTGCCAGCAGTGGGTCCGGCACTGAAGCTTTCTTT,CASSGSGTEAFF
TRBV7-9,-,TRBJ1-1,-,TGTGCCAGCAGCTTCCTTTCCCCGAACACTGAAGCTTTCTTT,CASSFLSPNTEAFF
TRBV12-3/TRBV12-4,-,TRBJ2-7,TRBD1,TGTGCCAGCAGCCTGGGACAGTACGAGCAGTACTTC,CASSLGQYEQYF
TRBV4-3,-,TRBJ1-5,-,TGCGCCAGCAGCCCGAGGGTACAGATTAGCAATCAGCCCCAGCATTTT,CASSPRVQISNQPQHF
TRBV7-6,-,TRBJ2-1,-,TGTGCCAGCAGCTTAGGACTAGTCTCTAATGAGCAGTTCTTC,CASSLGLVSNEQFF
TRBV2,-,TRBJ1-2,TRBD1,TGTGCCAGCAGCGACAGGGGGCTATTGGGCTACACCTTC,CASSDRGLLGYTF
TRBV21-1,few,TRBJ1-1,-,TGTGCCAGCAGCAAACTGAAGGGACAGGGGAACACTGAAGCTTTCTTT,CASSKLKGQGNTEAFF
TRBV29-1,-,TRBJ2-7,-,TGCAGCGCCGCGGACAGCTCCTACGAGCAGTACTTC,CSAADSSYEQYF
TRBV3-1/TRBV3-2,-,TRBJ2-1,-,TGTGCCAGCAGCCAAGTCCCCAGGGCCTATGAGCAGTTCTTC,CASSQVPRAYEQFF
TRBV11-2,-,TRBJ2-5,TRBD2,TGTGCCAGCAGCTTTGACCGAGCGGGGGAGACCCAGTACTTC,CASSFDRAGETQYF
TRBV27,-,TRBJ2-5,-,TGTGCCAGCAGGAGTAGGGAGACCCAGTACTTC,CASRSRETQYF
TRBV11-2,-,TRBJ2-1,-,TGTGCCAGCAGCTTAGGGGTCGGGGGGCAGTTCTTC,CASSLGVGGQFF
TRBV19,few,TRBJ2-2,TRBD1,TGTGCCAGTAGTAGCCCCAGGGGGCGCGCCACCGGGGAGCTGTTTTTT,CASSSPRGRATGELFF
TRBV27,-,TRBJ2-7,TRBD1,TGTGCCAGCAGGTCGACAGGGGGCATGTACGAGCAGTACTTC,CASRSTGGMYEQYF
TRBV19,-,TRBJ1-3,TRBD1,TGTGCCAGTACCAACAGGGGTACTGGTGGAAACACCATATATTTT,CASTNRGTGGNTIYF
TRBV12-5,-,TRBJ1-2,-,TGTGCTAGTGGCTGGTACTCGGACAGATATTATGGCTACACCTTC,CASGWYSDRYYGYTF
TRBV6-5,-,TRBJ2-1,TRBD1,TGTGCCAGCAGTCTAGGACAGGTGTACAATGAGCAGTTCTTC,CASSLGQVYNEQFF
TRBV5-4,-,TRBJ2-2,TRBD2,TGTGCCAGCAGCTCGCCGGGACTAGCGGATACCGGGGAGCTGTTTTTT,CASSSPGLADTGELFF
TRBV4-1,-,TRBJ1-6,-,TGCGCCAGCAGCCAAGACAGGAGCTCCTATAATTCACCCCTCCACTTT,CASSQDRSSYNSPLHF
TRBV14,once,TRBJ1-2,-,TGTGCCAGCAGCCTGCCGGGACATTTGGACTATGGCTACACCTTC,CASSLPGHLDYGYTF
TRBV12-5,-,TRBJ2-1,-,TGTGCTAGTGGTTTAGGGCTGAGGACACATTACAATGAGCAGTTCTTC,CASGLGLRTHYNEQFF
TRBV27,once,TRBJ2-1,-,TGTGCCAGCAGCCCCGGACCGGGACACTCCGCTCAATTTCGGTACAATGAGCAGTTCTTC,CASSPGPGHSAQFRYNEQFF
TRBV6-2/TRBV6-3,-,TRBJ2-1,-,TGTGCCAGCAGTCCCCGGGGTAGCACCAATGAGCAGTTCTTC,CASSPRGSTNEQFF
TRBV15,few,TRBJ1-3,-,TGTGCCACCAGCAGAGATATGGCTCTCTCTGGAAACACCATATATTTT,CATSRDMALSGNTIYF
TRBV25-1,-,TRBJ1-2,-,TGTGCCAGCAGTGAATCGACCCCGTACTATGGCTACACCTTC,CASSESTPYYGYTF
TRBV6-5,-,TRBJ1-5,-,TGTGCCAGCAGTTACATGCAGGGCGGCAATCAGCCCCAGCATTTT,CASSYMQGGNQPQHF
TRBV29-1,-,TRBJ1-2,-,TGCAGCGTTGCGGGCGGTGGCTACACCTTC,CSVAGGGYTF
TRBV7-2,-,TRBJ1-1,-,TGTGCCAGCAGCACAATTATCCCAGGGTTTCTGAACACTGAAGCTTTCTTT,CASSTIIPGFLNTEAFF
TRBV24-1,-,TRBJ1-1,-,TGTGCCACCAGTGATGGAGGGAACACTGAAGCTTTCTTT,CATSDGGNTEAFF
TRBV11-2,-,TRBJ2-3,-,TGTGCCAGCAGCTTAGATTTGCGGGGGCCGACTAGCACAGATACGCAGTATTTT,CASSLDLRGPTSTDTQYF
TRBV5-5,-,TRBJ2-7,-,TGTGCCAGCAGCTTGGAACTAGTCTACGAGCAGTACTTC,CASSLELVYEQYF
TRBV12-3/TRBV12-4,-,TRBJ2-1,-,TGTGCCAGCCGACCCTACAATGAGCAGTTCTTC,CASRPYNEQFF
TRBV9,-,TRBJ1-4,-,TGTGCCAGCAGCGTAGCCCTAGGGTTGAGTGAAAAACTGTTTTTT,CASSVALGLSEKLFF
TRBV15,once,TRBJ2-7,-,TGTGCCATTTTCGCGGGACACGAGCAGTACTTC,CAIFAGHEQYF
TRBV15,-,TRBJ2-1,-,TGTGCCACCAGCAGAGATCAGTCTACCAATGAGCAGTTCTTC,CATSRDQSTNEQFF
TRBV5-4,once,TRBJ2-2,-,TGTGCCAGCAGCTTGGTAGGGGTGGCGAACACCGGGGAGCTGTTTTTT,CASSLVGVANTGELFF